The clone carrying this TCR beta chain was detected a few times. The antigen is unknown. This record comes from a study of long-term antiretroviral therapy in people with HIV. Study-wide findings and caveats: It was observed that HIV repertoires exhibited narrower CDR3 length ranges than controls. Diversity increased after ART yet remained lower than in transplant donor controls.

Researchers report immunoSEQ v3.0 was run at survey level. Assay used: immunoSEQ multiplex PCR; TCRdb lists only in-frame clones, some missing. The profile shows 19,000 or so clones, roughly 78% of them singletons. Trimming pared 0 bases from V and 4 bases from J, leaving 10 bases between. From germline, CDR1 is GTSNPN and CDR2 SVGIG (reference sequence). This CDR3 spans 14 amino acids. The rearrangement uses TRBV30 and TRBJ1-5, with D tentatively TRBD1 (5 bases). This TCR was sampled from a woman between 40 and 55 years old with HIV. The sequences come from unsorted PBMCs, collected at the start of antiretroviral therapy, before treatment. The CDR3 is CAWSVLGANQPQHF. The CDR3 DNA reads TGTGCCTGGAGTGTACTAGGGGCAAATCAGCCCCAGCATTTT.